This T cell receptor (beta chain) was recovered during a study of T cell repertoires in cytomegalovirus infection. Study at large: Use of recently identified HLA-C-restricted and well-studied HLA-B-restricted CMV epitopes was part of the study. CMV infection together with matching HLA type was indicated by public TCR beta signatures.

This CDR3 region has 15 residues. Trimming removed 6 bases from V and 4 bases from J, with 19 bases in between. The germline V gene encodes CDR1 MNHEY and CDR2 SMNVEV (reference sequence). This clonotype was counted between two and nine times. Its target is not known. The study's findings and limits: Within the response measured ex vivo, HLA-C-restricted CMV-specific TCR beta clonotypes were dominant.

TCRdb recomputed calls from the reads with MiXCR, one row per CDR3 protein. The sample gives about 700,000 distinct CDR3 sequences, approximately 33% of which show up once; approximately 18% is in the top ten. This receptor was identified in a human donor in good health (CMV status not recorded). Some clones in this sample may be carry-over from other donors' samples. Sample: cultured PBMCs, taken from culture after CMV antigen stimulation. The genes are TRBV27 and TRBJ2-7; D might be TRBD1 or TRBD2, each matching 6 bases. CDR3 nucleotides: TGTGCCAGCAGACCGGGGGCAGGGAATCTTTACGAGCAGTACTTC. This translates into CASRPGAGNLYEQYF.